This TCR beta chain was found in a study of cytomegalovirus exposure and HLA in healthy donors (dated by TCRdb to between 2016 and 2019). The study in broad terms: In an earlier analysis of some 610 of the donors, 276 Gb of sequence data and 120 million or so unique TCR beta sequences from roughly 200 million T cells were reported. Around 320 gigabases of sequencing data and approximately 93 million unique TCR sequences were included in an early release covering about 620 HLA-typed donors. The genetic ancestry cluster associated with self-reported Caucasian donors included about 84% of the approximately 430 genotyped donors. The study was designed to test whether signatures of past pathogen exposure could be identified by cataloging public T cell receptors. Using immunosequencing, the study profiled T cell repertoires from some 670 subjects and related those repertoires to cytomegalovirus serostatus. In addition to the first cohort of 650 to 750 subjects, a separate validation cohort of 130 or so different subjects was used. High-throughput TCR immunosequencing, statistical association of individual TCRs with disease status, and machine learning were combined to predict cytomegalovirus infection status. To study patterns of TCR occurrence, a later analysis re-analyzed previously published TCR beta repertoires from hundreds of donors and added high-resolution HLA genotyping. The later analysis used no new phenotypic data to find candidate immune exposures, relying instead on TCR beta sequences and their occurrence across donors. To decide whether each TCR beta V gene segment behaved as functional or pseudogenic, an earlier analysis of some 600 of the donors relied on high-throughput TCR beta sequencing. Donor age, sex, ethnicity and CMV serostatus were compiled alongside the repertoire data. In a later genetic analysis, genome-wide SNP genotypes for about 65% of the roughly 670 donors were used, and that subset was treated as a discovery cohort. Every discovery cohort repertoire had been produced on one sequencing platform. Both class I and class II loci were covered by HLA typing, at four-digit resolution. The number of donors typed differed by locus, with roughly 620-640 for A, B, C, DRB1 and DQB1, around 520 for DQA1, 600 to 610 for DPA1, and over 400 for DPB1. Several DR-DQ haplotypes were treated as single units for association and clustering because of strong linkage in the cohort. Across about 380 genotyped donors of the cohort, an average of roughly 200,000 unique TCR beta nucleotide sequences per donor were sequenced, and 15% to 20% of those sequences were non-productive. Here is what the overall study found, with its caveats: A further reported finding was that TCR beta sequences accurately predicted the HLA-A and HLA-B alleles for most subjects in the first cohort. Some IMGT-functional V segments, including TRBV6-2 and TRBV6-3, could not be distinguished by the 87-base-pair reads and were therefore excluded. In a later analysis, HLA-associated TCR beta chains were found to be more clonally expanded and to have lower generation probabilities than equally common non-associated chains. In vitro tests confirmed that a few of the cytomegalovirus-associated TCR beta chains recognize cytomegalovirus antigens. In a later analysis, TCR association rates were found to vary across HLA loci, with the most associated TCRs seen for DRB1 alleles and the fewest for HLA-C alleles. When HLA alleles, especially DR and DQ, strongly co-occurred, attributing TCR associations to individual alleles was difficult. In this cohort, only TCR beta chains were sequenced, and detectable features were limited by the absence of alpha or paired-chain data. Correlated functional status among segregating V segments might be attributable to linkage disequilibrium, but an unknown experimental factor could not be ruled out. In a later analysis, several top co-occurrence clusters were reported to appear linked to parvovirus B19, influenza, CMV and Epstein-Barr virus. Because counts were too low, more than 15 rarely observed V segments, including chromosome 9 orphons, were excluded from the earlier analysis of some 590 of the donors. Presence/absence analyses assumed roughly uniform sequencing depth across donors, an assumption that may not hold. Specific HLA alleles were associated with 15,000 to 20,000 TCR beta sequences at a false discovery rate of 0.05 in a later analysis. The study gave a list of some 150 TCR beta chains associated with cytomegalovirus. A later genetic analysis associated a missense DCLRE1C variant with V-gene and J-gene trimming of TCR beta chains, and an independent cohort replicated the association. In a later genetic analysis, fewer N-insertions in productive TCRs were reported among donors in an Asian-associated ancestry cluster than the approximately 710-donor mean. A group of highly shared sequence variants was considered likely to be a technical artifact of the sequencing pipeline. The authors suggested that the approach could potentially be generalized to other disease states and immunological phenotypes. A later analysis found that most CMV-associated TCR beta chains appeared HLA-restricted, with HLA associations seemingly driven largely by CMV exposure. Because some donors lacked HLA typing at each locus, the association tests relied only on the typed subset. CMV serostatus was the only immune exposure information available for the cohort. Most TCR sequences were observed very rarely across donors, whereas some public TCRs were present in many individuals. In an earlier analysis of roughly 500 of the donors, most TCR beta V segments appeared in productive rearrangements about 87% or about 30% of the time, broadly matching IMGT annotations. The classifier was reported to diagnose cytomegalovirus status with high specificity and sensitivity in both the original cohort and the validation cohort.

In total, roughly 670 healthy bone marrow donors made up the cohort. At the time of sampling, every cohort member was nominally healthy, though immune exposures that went unrecorded were likely present. The donor was CMV seropositive and belonged to the group of around 300 seropositive cohort members. A peripheral blood sample was collected from each donor, and TCR beta sequencing was performed on peripheral blood mononuclear cells. Genomic DNA extraction from the blood cell samples was performed with the Qiagen DNeasy Blood Extraction Kit. Library prep was done by the immunoSEQ multiplex PCR assay. The multiplex PCR relied on a mix of 60 forward primers for TCR Vbeta segments and 13 reverse primers for TCR Jbeta segments. The CDR3 region of rearranged TCR beta genes was amplified from genomic DNA with a multiplex PCR assay. Amplified TCR beta libraries were sequenced as 87-base-pair reads on the Illumina HiSeq System. The original methods were these. A later analysis tallied roughly 80 million unique TCR beta chains across the 666 repertoires, and some 10 million of those chains were shared by two or more donors. A nearest-neighbor algorithm error-corrected the raw reads and collapsed the reads into unique sequences, merging closely related sequences to remove PCR and sequencing errors. To assign V, D and J gene segments, CDR3 sequences were aligned to IMGT reference sequences. For a sequence to be retained, a match of at least six nucleotides was required to both a V gene segment and a J gene segment. A rearrangement counted as productive if the CDR3 had no stop codons and remained in frame with V and J, and every other rearrangement counted as non-productive. CDR3 was defined according to IMGT convention as the region running from the second conserved V-encoded cysteine to the conserved J-encoded phenylalanine. In an earlier analysis of some 550 of the donors, sequences lacking an unambiguous match to a single V gene segment were excluded. An earlier analysis of 500 to 700 of the donors classified V segments as functional when productive rearrangements were above 56.7% and as segregating when the standard deviation between donors was above 5%. A statistical classification framework was developed to diagnose cytomegalovirus status using the catalog of TCR beta chain sequences. In a later analysis, TCR nucleotide sequences were compared against IMGT/GENE-DB human TR gene sequences so that V and J genes could be assigned. Using the TCRdist pipeline, a later analysis assigned CDR3 sequences along with most-parsimonious VDJ recombination scenarios. In a later analysis, every TCR beta chain was defined by the combination of its CDR3 amino acid sequence and its V-gene family, and reads without a unique V-gene family were dropped. In a later analysis, fewer than 600 highly shared, low-generation-probability nucleotide sequences were removed to address suspected cross-contamination and a sequencing artifact. In a later analysis, a clonal expansion index for each public chain was calculated from normalized within-repertoire ranks of inferred template counts. Generation probabilities in a later analysis came from a VDJ recombination model fitted to out-of-frame rearrangements, and those results were checked against IGoR. Hypergeometric tests were used in a later analysis to score TCR-TCR, TCR-HLA and TCR-CMV co-occurrence, with a repertoire-size bias correction applied to the TCR pairs. In a later analysis, false discovery rates were estimated by permuting HLA or CMV assignments 20 times. A later analysis grouped co-occurring TCRs with DBSCAN, adding TCRdist sequence similarity when clustering within HLA-allele-positive subsets. Repertoires with fewer than 30,000 or more than 120,000 public chains, plus five repertoires with anomalous nucleotide sharing, were excluded from co-occurrence clustering. TCRdb provides this immuneACCESS table in a form limited to in-frame rearrangements. Some clones are lacking; in checked studies, under half of them reflect an unresolved V gene, and why the rest are absent is not known. The V and J calls and clone size were taken over from that table, and D and trimming were inferred from the DNA. The sample table contains roughly 97,000 clones; only one count was recorded for roughly 9.4% of them. 5.1% of the sample goes to the ten largest clones.

This clone was observed once. The antigen it binds to is not known. Nothing much larger sits one base from this clone, and base qualities are not available. Germline trimming amounts to 6 bases on V and 5 bases on J, with 15 as the count of junction bases outside the gene matches. From the germline V gene (reference sequence), CDR1 is LNHDA and CDR2 is SQIVND. Reading from cysteine to phenylalanine, the CDR3 counts 18 amino acids. The entry retains the CDR3 DNA only, 54 bases that are in frame from base 1. The chain is assembled from TRBV19 and TRBJ2-5, with TRBD2 identical over 13 junction bases. The clonotype originates from a man aged 50-59 years in good health and CMV-seropositive. The sample was PBMCs. The CDR3: CASSLTDLGTSGTETQYF. The DNA sequence reads TGTGCCAGTAGCCTTACAGATCTCGGGACTAGCGGGACGGAGACCCAGTACTTC. Beyond the CDR3, the reference TRBV19 and TRBJ2-5 genes provide the residues; the full variable domain reads: DGGITQSPKYLFRKEGQNVTLSCEQNLNHDAMYWYRQDPGQGLRLIYYSQIVNDFQKGDIAEGYSVSREKKESFPLTVTSAQKNPTAFYLCASSLTDLGTSGTETQYFGPGTRLLVL.